This T cell receptor beta chain was identified during a study of T-cell memory formation after mild COVID-19. Study findings and constraints: The SARS-CoV-2 specificity of second-wave clones reaching peak at day 37 remained unverified. Among contracting clones, CD4+ were mainly CM/EM and CD8+ enriched in EMRA. CD4/CD8 balance held among clones contracting day 15 to 85, and later expanders leaned CD4+.

Constant-segment-primed 5'RACE gave TCR alpha and TCR beta cDNA libraries with sample barcodes and UMIs. TCRdb processed the 5' RACE reads anew with MiXCR; each CDR3 protein has one entry. The data show 400,000 to 500,000 distinct CDR3 sequences, roughly 26% seen once. Points on this clonotype: Its antigen remains unknown.

Germline V CDR1 and CDR2: MNHEY, SVGEGT. CDR3 length equals 17 residues. The V gene lost 0 bases and the J gene lost 0 bases, with 12 bases spanning the gap. The sequencing sample was made of PBMCs or a T cell subset sorted from them (not recorded which). The clonotype was recovered from an adult woman who had mild COVID-19 (a few samples of this study predate the infection). Cell type and time point are not known. This sequence joins TRBV6-2 or TRBV6-3 and TRBJ2-1; D is tentatively TRBD1 or TRBD2 (5 bases each). The CDR3 region is CASSYSHGGSSYNEQFF. DNA for the CDR3: TGTGCCAGCAGTTACTCGCATGGGGGTAGCTCCTACAATGAGCAGTTCTTC.